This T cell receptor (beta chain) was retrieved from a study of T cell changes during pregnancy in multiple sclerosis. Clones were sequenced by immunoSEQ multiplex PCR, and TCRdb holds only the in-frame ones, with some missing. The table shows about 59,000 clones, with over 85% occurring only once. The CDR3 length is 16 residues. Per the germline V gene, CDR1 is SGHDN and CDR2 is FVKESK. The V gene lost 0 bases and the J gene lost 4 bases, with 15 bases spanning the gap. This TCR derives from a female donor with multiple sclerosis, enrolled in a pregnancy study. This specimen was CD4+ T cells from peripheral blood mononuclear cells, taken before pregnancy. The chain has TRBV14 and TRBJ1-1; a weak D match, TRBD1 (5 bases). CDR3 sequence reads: CASSQDDEGRVTEAFF. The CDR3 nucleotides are TGTGCCAGCAGCCAAGATGATGAGGGGAGGGTCACTGAAGCTTTCTTT.